The 15 T cell receptor beta chains below all came from one sample that was sequenced in a study of beta chain features in type 1 diabetes. Whole-study results and caveats: Type 1 diabetes patients showed a moderate but significant shortening of TCRB CDR3s in all four CD4+ subsets.

These receptors' targets are unknown. Sequenced material consisted of expressed TCRB transcripts (all of the isolated RNA was reverse transcribed). Here immunoSEQ multiplex PCR was the method, and the copy in TCRdb shows in-frame clones only, minus some. Seen here are over 200,000 clones, about a tenth observed once, and the top ten hold around 0.018%. Sequencing was carried out using naive CD4+ T cells from blood. The receptor source for this set is a man aged 30-40 years with type 1 diabetes.

CDR3 region: CSVVLGFDRTYGYTF. The DNA of the CDR3 is TGCAGCGTGGTGTTGGGTTTCGACAGAACCTATGGCTACACCTTC. The rearrangement links TRBV29-1 to TRBJ1-2; D perhaps matches TRBD1 (5 bases). Germline CDR1 reads SQVTM; CDR2 reads ANQGSEA. The V and J ends lost 6 bases and 4 bases respectively, with 21 bases between them. The CDR3 runs 15 residues.

This CDR3 reads CASGQPPYGYTF. As DNA, the CDR3 is TGTGCGAGCGGGCAGCCCCCCTATGGCTACACCTTC. The genes are TRBV6-5 and TRBJ1-2, with D hard to call. Germline CDR1 is MNHEY and CDR2 is SVGAGI. This CDR3 comprises 12 residues.

The chain uses TRBV7-9 and TRBJ2-7; D remains unclear. Trimming cost V 6 bases and J 3 bases, with 6 bases left between them. The germline CDR1 and CDR2 sequences are SEHNR and FQNEAQ (reference sequence). The CDR3 length is 11 residues. The CDR3: CASSFLYEQYF. The CDR3 region has the DNA TGTGCCAGCAGTTTCCTCTACGAGCAGTACTTC.

This sequence joins TRBV15 and TRBJ2-7; 7 bases agree with TRBD1. CDR3 length: 14 amino acids. The germline gives CDR1 LNHNV, CDR2 YYDKDF (reference sequence). V was pared by 5 bases and J by 3 bases, with 7 bases of the junction left unmatched. Written as DNA, the CDR3 is TGTGCCACCAGCGAGGGACAGTCTAGCTACGAGCAGTACTTC. This encodes CATSEGQSSYEQYF.

The sample holds a few counts of this clone. This rearrangement joins TRBV7-9 to TRBJ1-1; tentatively, D is TRBD1 (5 bases). The length of the CDR3 is 14 residues. Trimming shortened V by 3 bases and J by 0 bases, and 8 bases separated the two germline ends. Germline values: CDR1 SEHNR, CDR2 FQNEAQ (reference sequence). CDR3 nucleotides: TGTGCCAGCAGCTTGGGACTGGTGAACACTGAAGCTTTCTTT. This translates into CASSLGLVNTEAFF.

The chain recombines TRBV5-6 with TRBJ2-3; D is perhaps TRBD2 (5 bases). The CDR3 covers 13 residues. Trimming removed 1 base from V and 7 bases from J, with 10 bases in between. Germline CDR1 and CDR2: SGHDT and YYEEEE. The CDR3 sequence is CASSLFRGNTQYF. In nucleotides, the CDR3 is TGTGCCAGCAGCTTGTTCCGGGGAAATACGCAGTATTTT.

Only a few counts were recorded for this clone. The chain is built from TRBV18 and TRBJ2-2; TRBD1 matches 9 bases. The ends lost 4 bases at V and 3 bases at J; junction bases unmatched: 6. Germline-derived CDR1 and CDR2 are KGHSH and LQKENI. The CDR3 is 16 residues long. CDR3 DNA sequence: TGTGCCAGCTCACTCGAACAGGGGGCGGACACCGGGGAGCTGTTTTTT. Translating gives CASSLEQGADTGELFF.

The table lists this clone with many counts. The chain has TRBV23-1 and TRBJ2-7, with D maybe TRBD1 (5 bases). TRBV23-1 qualifies as an ORF whose function is uncertain. V lost 6 bases to trimming and J lost 7 bases, with 16 bases between them. This CDR3 region has 13 residues. CDR3 nucleotides: TGCGCCAGCAGCCCACAGGAGACGGATGAGCAGTACTTC. It specifies CASSPQETDEQYF.

The rearrangement joins TRBV28 to TRBJ2-7; 11 positions agree with TRBD2. V shed 6 bases, J shed 1 base, and the junction held 5 bases outside the gene matches. This CDR3 has 15 amino acids. Germline V CDR1 and CDR2: MDHEN, SYDVKM. The CDR3 DNA reads TGTGCCAGCAGGAAAACTAGCGGGGGTTCCTACGAGCAGTACTTC. As protein: CASRKTSGGSYEQYF.

The CDR3 spells CASSLGSGLETQYF. In DNA, the CDR3 is TGTGCCAGCAGCTTAGGGAGCGGGTTAGAGACCCAGTACTTC. V usage is TRBV11-2 and J usage is TRBJ2-5, with D tentatively TRBD2 (6 bases). Germline V lookup: CDR1 SGHAT, CDR2 FQNNGV. The CDR3 covers 14 residues. V lost 1 base, J lost 4 bases, and 10 bases lay in between.

This clone has more than one count but fewer than ten. This sequence joins TRBV11-3 and TRBJ2-3, with 7 bases that match TRBD1. There are 13 residues in the CDR3. Trimming removed 3 bases from V and 5 bases from J; junction bases left unmatched: 2. Germline values: CDR1 SGHNT, CDR2 YENEEA. CDR3 amino acids: CASSLGQRDTQYF. The CDR3 bases are TGTGCCAGCAGCTTGGGACAGCGAGATACGCAGTATTTT.

The chain has TRBV21-1 and TRBJ2-6; TRBD2 reflects the table's D call only, with no check against the DNA. TRBV21-1 represents a pseudogene. This CDR3 has 18 amino acids. The CDR3 DNA reads TGTGCCAGCAGCAGGCGACTAGCGGGGGCCTCTGGGGCCAACGTCCTGACTTTC. It specifies CASSRRLAGASGANVLTF.

The chain uses TRBV19 and TRBJ1-5, with D unclear. The CDR3 contains 15 residues. The germline V gene has CDR1 LNHDA and CDR2 SQIVND (reference sequence). With 2 bases removed from V and 6 bases from J, the gap between germline ends came to 14 bases. The CDR3 spells CASSILGSSGQPQHF. CDR3 in DNA: TGTGCCAGTAGTATACTTGGGTCATCGGGTCAGCCCCAGCATTTT.

This clone was observed a few times. DNA for the CDR3: TGCAGCGTTCGGGGCAGGGGGCCCACAGATACGCAGTATTTT. Translated: CSVRGRGPTDTQYF. The rearrangement links TRBV29-1 to TRBJ2-3; 8 nucleotides line up with TRBD1. Trimming at V came to 5 bases and at J to 2 bases, leaving 6 bases not matched to a gene. The CDR3 is made up of 14 amino acids. Germline V lookup: CDR1 SQVTM, CDR2 ANQGSEA.

CDR3 nucleotides: TGTGCCTGGGGAGGGGACAGGGGGATCGGGGAGCTGTTTTTT. The encoded protein is CAWGGDRGIGELFF. The genes are TRBV30 and TRBJ2-2, with 11 nucleotides matching TRBD1. The CDR3 contains 14 residues. CDR1 and CDR2 (germline): GTSNPN, SVGIG (reference sequence). Losses at the gene ends were 5 bases for V and 7 bases for J; bases not matched to a gene: 6.